This record concerns one TCR beta chain sequence. Trimming pared 7 bases from V and 4 bases from J, leaving 10 bases between. The germline V gene has CDR1 SEHNR and CDR2 FQNEAQ (reference sequence). This CDR3 has 12 residues. This record comes from a study of CD8 T cells in Susac syndrome. The authors reverse transcribed roughly 0.5 to 1 ug RNA with random hexamers. TCRdb reanalysed the immunoSEQ multiplex PCR reads using MiXCR and keeps one entry per CDR3 protein. Of about 280,000 distinct CDR3 sequences detected, around 84% appear once; the ten largest clones hold approximately 0.11%. The material sequenced was CD8+ T cells from PBMCs. The source of this sequence is a human donor with multiple sclerosis. The chain joins TRBV7-9 to TRBJ1-2; D is perhaps TRBD1 (6 bases). CDR3 coding DNA: TGTGCCAGCATGCAGGGGCCCTATGGCTACACCTTC. Translation gives CASMQGPYGYTF.